One sample yielded the 29 T cell receptor beta chains listed below, sequenced in a study of cytomegalovirus exposure and HLA in healthy donors. The primer mix had 60 Vbeta and 13 Jbeta primers. The method was immunoSEQ multiplex PCR; TCRdb's version includes in-frame clones alone and lacks a portion of them. The sample has tens of thousands of clones; 75% are singletons. The sequencing sample was made of PBMCs. These receptors originate from a man in his forties in good health and CMV-seronegative.

The chain links TRBV25-1 to TRBJ1-1, with TRBD1 identical over 7 bases. The CDR3 spans 11 residues. Per the germline V gene, CDR1 is MGHDK and CDR2 is SYGVNS. V trimming: 7 bases; J trimming: 7 bases; junction bases outside the gene matches: 3. The CDR3 protein is CASTDRVEAFF. CDR3 bases: TGTGCCAGCACAGACAGGGTTGAAGCTTTCTTT. Supplemented by reference TRBV25-1 and TRBJ1-1, the full variable domain reads EADIYQTPRYLVIGTGKKITLECSQTMGHDKMYWYQQDPGMELHLIHYSYGVNSTEKGDLSSESTVSRIRTEHFPLTLESARPSHTSQYLCASTDRVEAFFGQGTRLTVV.

The V and J genes are TRBV27 and TRBJ2-1; 12 bases are shared with TRBD2. With V trimmed by 2 bases and J by 3 bases, 5 bases remained unmatched. Germline CDR1 reads MNHEY; CDR2 reads SMNVEV (reference sequence). The CDR3 consists of 17 residues. CDR3 DNA: TGTGCCAGCAGTTTAGCTAGCGGGGGGGCCGGCTACAATGAGCAGTTCTTC. Translation: CASSLASGGAGYNEQFF.

The table lists this clone with a few counts. This chain links TRBV27 with TRBJ1-5; 8 bases align to TRBD1. Trimming cost V 4 bases and J 5 bases; bases outside gene matches: 7. This CDR3 is 15 amino acids long. Germline CDR1 reads MNHEY; CDR2 reads SMNVEV (reference sequence). CDR3 coding DNA: TGTGCCAGCAGTTCCACTCCGACAGGGGATCAGCCCCAGCATTTT. Translating gives CASSSTPTGDQPQHF.

The CDR3 DNA follows: TGTGCCAGCAATCCTAGGACAGGGGAGTACTTC. Translation: CASNPRTGEYF. V is TRBV2 and J is TRBJ2-7; 9 bases map to TRBD1. The ends lost 7 bases at V and 11 bases at J; junction bases unmatched: 6. The CDR3 has 11 amino acids. Germline loops: CDR1 SNHLY, CDR2 FYNNEI.

The chain employs TRBV5-1 and TRBJ1-5, with D perhaps matching TRBD1 (5 bases). The CDR3 has 15 amino acids. The germline V and J ends were trimmed by 4 bases and 2 bases, with 13 bases remaining between them. Germline-derived CDR1 and CDR2 are SGHRS and YFSETQ. The DNA of the CDR3 is TGCGCCAGCAGCCCGACAGATGGGGGCAATCAGCCCCAGCATTTT. Translating it yields CASSPTDGGNQPQHF.

This clone has only a few counts. This sequence joins TRBV28 and TRBJ1-1; D uncertain. Germline CDR1 reads MDHEN; CDR2 reads SYDVKM. With 3 bases removed from V and 11 bases from J, the gap between germline ends came to 10 bases. CDR3 length: 11 amino acids. The CDR3 nucleotides are TGTGCCAGCAGTTTCGGGATTCCGGCTTTCTTT. This translates into CASSFGIPAFF. Variable domain in full (rest from reference TRBV28 and TRBJ1-1): DVKVTQSSRYLVKRTGEKVFLECVQDMDHENMFWYRQDPGLGLRLIYFSYDVKMKEKGDIPEGYSVSREKKERFSLILESASTNQTSMYLCASSFGIPAFFGQGTRLTVV.

The chain joins TRBV6-5 to TRBJ1-3; the match to TRBD1 covers 9 bases. The CDR3 sequence is 15 residues long. Germline CDR1 is MNHEY and CDR2 is SVGAGI. The V gene end was trimmed by 6 bases and the J gene end by 2 bases; junction bases not matched to a gene: 5. The CDR3 sequence: CASSPNRGPGNTIYF. CDR3 nucleotides: TGTGCCAGCAGCCCCAACAGGGGGCCTGGAAACACCATATATTTT.

This clone was counted a single time. The rearrangement links TRBV19 to TRBJ2-3, with TRBD2 identical over 9 bases. The CDR3 consists of 15 residues. Trimming cost V 4 bases and J 6 bases; bases outside gene matches: 8. Germline CDR1 is LNHDA and CDR2 is SQIVND (reference sequence). CDR3 protein: CASSTYSGRADTQYF. For the CDR3, the DNA is TGTGCCAGTAGTACATATAGCGGGAGAGCTGATACGCAGTATTTT.

The chain couples TRBV9 to TRBJ2-1; 11 bases map to TRBD2. CDR3 length: 14 residues. Germline V gives CDR1 SGDLS, CDR2 YYNGEE. Trimming cost V 2 bases and J 7 bases; bases outside gene matches: 2. CDR3 protein: CASSVSGGANEQFF. CDR3 sequence (DNA): TGTGCCAGCAGCGTTAGCGGGGGGGCGAATGAGCAGTTCTTC.

The chain recombines TRBV11-2 with TRBJ1-4; a weak D match, TRBD1 (6 bases). The CDR3 covers 14 residues. Germline values: CDR1 SGHAT, CDR2 FQNNGV. Trimming left V 7 bases short and J 4 bases short, with 13 bases between. The CDR3 loop reads CASTIDRINEKLFF. The CDR3 DNA sequence: TGTGCCAGCACGATCGACAGGATTAATGAAAAACTGTTTTTT.

CDR3 nucleotide sequence: TGTGCCAGCAGCCGATACCTAGGGACAGCATTTACCTACAATGAGCAGTTCTTC. Translated: CASSRYLGTAFTYNEQFF. This chain uses TRBV5-6 with TRBJ2-1, with 7 nucleotides matching TRBD1. J lost 2 bases, V lost 4 bases, and 15 bases had no gene match. Germline V gives CDR1 SGHDT, CDR2 YYEEEE. The CDR3 spans 18 residues. Together with reference TRBV5-6 and TRBJ2-1, the CDR3 gives the full variable domain: DAGVTQSPTHLIKTRGQQVTLRCSPKSGHDTVSWYQQALGQGPQFIFQYYEEEERQRGNFPDRFSGHQFPNYSSELNVNALLLGDSALYLCASSRYLGTAFTYNEQFFGPGTRLTVL.

This clone was detected once. DNA of the CDR3: TGTGCCAGCAGCCTTGGACAGCCGTTCGGGGAGCTGTTTTTT. Its protein is CASSLGQPFGELFF. The J gene is TRBJ2-2, the V gene TRBV7-3; weak D call: TRBD1 (6 bases). CDR3 length: 14 residues. Germline loops: CDR1 SGHTA, CDR2 FQGTGA. The germline V and J ends were trimmed by 5 bases and 7 bases, with 14 bases remaining between them.

V gene TRBV5-1 combines with J gene TRBJ1-1, with D unresolved. The V gene's germline CDR1 is SGHRS and CDR2 YFSETQ. Trimming removed 7 bases from V and 5 bases from J, with 9 bases in between. There are 11 residues in the CDR3. The CDR3: CASAGNTEAFF. For the CDR3, the DNA is TGCGCCAGCGCGGGAAATACTGAAGCTTTCTTT.

The chain has TRBV5-1 and TRBJ1-1; no reliable D call. This CDR3 is 14 amino acids long. The germline gives CDR1 SGHRS, CDR2 YFSETQ. Trimming left V 2 bases short and J 4 bases short, with 12 bases between. This CDR3 reads CASSLNSGTTEAFF. In nucleotides, the CDR3 is TGCGCCAGCAGCTTAAACAGTGGTACCACTGAAGCTTTCTTT.

The V call is TRBV4-1, the J call TRBJ2-2; 7 bases are shared with TRBD1. The CDR3 is 17 residues long. Germline loops: CDR1 MGHRA, CDR2 YSYEKL. The ends lost 0 bases at V and 1 base at J; junction bases unmatched: 5. In nucleotides, the CDR3 is TGCGCCAGCAGCCAAGATTCGGGGACAGTGAACACCGGGGAGCTGTTTTTT. Protein: CASSQDSGTVNTGELFF.

J is TRBJ2-1 and V is TRBV5-6, with TRBD2 as a possible D gene (6 bases). The CDR3 is made up of 15 amino acids. Germline V lookup: CDR1 SGHDT, CDR2 YYEEEE. V lost 1 base and J lost 7, with 15 bases in between. CDR3 amino acids: CASSLSQRALNEQFF. For the CDR3, the DNA is TGTGCCAGCAGCTTGTCCCAGCGGGCCTTAAATGAGCAGTTCTTC.

The CDR3 DNA reads TGTGCCAGCAGCTCCCGGAGTTTCACTGAAGCTTTCTTT. This gives the protein CASSSRSFTEAFF. The V gene is TRBV7-8, the J gene TRBJ1-1; D not resolved. The CDR3 length is 13 residues. V lost 4 bases and J lost 4, with 10 bases in between. Per germline, CDR1 SGHVS and CDR2 FQNEAQ.

Only a few counts were recorded for this clone. The chain employs TRBV19 and TRBJ1-1; unclear D gene. Germline CDR1 reads LNHDA; CDR2 reads SQIVND (reference sequence). V dropped 5 bases and J dropped 4 bases, with 17 bases sitting between them. This CDR3 has 15 amino acids. The CDR3 bases are TGTGCCAGTAGTTCCGTTGGAGGGTTTGGCACTGAAGCTTTCTTT. Residues: CASSSVGGFGTEAFF. The whole variable domain, filled in from reference TRBV19 and TRBJ1-1, reads DGGITQSPKYLFRKEGQNVTLSCEQNLNHDAMYWYRQDPGQGLRLIYYSQIVNDFQKGDIAEGYSVSREKKESFPLTVTSAQKNPTAFYLCASSSVGGFGTEAFFGQGTRLTVV.

The chain combines TRBV10-3 with TRBJ1-6, with 9 nucleotides matching TRBD1. This CDR3 is 14 amino acids long. V trimming: 0 bases; J trimming: 13 bases; junction bases outside the gene matches: 4. CDR1 is ENHRY and CDR2 is SYGVKD in the germline V gene. The DNA for the CDR3 is TGTGCCATCAGTGAGTCGGGGGACAGGGAGCCCCTCCACTTT. Protein product: CAISESGDREPLHF.

The chain uses TRBV30 and TRBJ2-7; 10 nucleotides line up with TRBD1. The CDR3 runs to 14 residues. Germline lookup yields CDR1 GTSNPN and CDR2 SVGIG (reference sequence). The junction had 3 bases not matched to a gene; V was cut back by 2 bases and J by 2 bases. CDR3 sequence reads: CAWSWGTGAYEQYF. Written as DNA, the CDR3 is TGTGCCTGGAGTTGGGGGACAGGGGCCTACGAGCAGTACTTC.

The CDR3 coding sequence is TGTGCCATCAGGTCGGACAGGGGGCAAGGCGGGGAGCTGTTTTTT. Encoded protein: CAIRSDRGQGGELFF. V is TRBV10-3 and J is TRBJ2-2; 11 nucleotides align to TRBD1. The CDR3 consists of 15 residues. With 6 bases clipped from V and 7 bases from J, the junction kept 7 bases outside the gene matches. Germline CDR1 reads ENHRY; CDR2 reads SYGVKD.

The chain employs TRBV4-1 and TRBJ2-5, with D maybe TRBD1 (6 bases). Looked up from germline, CDR1 is MGHRA and CDR2 is YSYEKL. Trimming removed 4 bases from V and 3 bases from J, with 9 bases in between. This CDR3 spans 13 amino acids. Here the CDR3 reads CASSLYREETQYF. DNA of the CDR3: TGCGCCAGCAGCCTCTACAGGGAAGAGACCCAGTACTTC.

V gene TRBV5-4 combines with J gene TRBJ2-3; 10 bases are a match to TRBD2. This CDR3 spans 16 amino acids. V lost 1 base, J lost 6 bases, and 8 bases stayed unmatched. The V gene's germline CDR1 is SGHNT and CDR2 YYREEE (reference sequence). For the CDR3, the DNA is TGTGCCAGCAGCTTGTATCTAGCGGGAGATAGCGATACGCAGTATTTT. Encoded protein: CASSLYLAGDSDTQYF. Combining the CDR3 with reference TRBV5-4 and TRBJ2-3 gives the whole variable domain ETGVTQSPTHLIKTRGQQVTLRCSSQSGHNTVSWYQQALGQGPQFIFQYYREEENGRGNFPPRFSGLQFPNYSSELNVNALELDDSALYLCASSLYLAGDSDTQYFGPGTRLTVL.

J is TRBJ1-2 and V is TRBV29-1; TRBD1 agrees at 10 bases. The CDR3 loop spans 11 amino acids. With V trimmed by 4 bases and J by 10 bases, 3 bases remained unmatched. Germline CDR1 SQVTM, CDR2 ANQGSEA. Written as DNA, the CDR3 is TGCAGCGTTGGACAGGGGGCTGACTACACCTTC. Translated, it gives CSVGQGADYTF. Together with reference TRBV29-1 and TRBJ1-2, the CDR3 gives the full variable domain: SAVISQKPSRDICQRGTSLTIQCQVDSQVTMMFWYRQQPGQSLTLIATANQGSEATYESGFVIDKFPISRPNLTFSTLTVSNMSPEDSSIYLCSVGQGADYTFGSGTRLTVV.

The J gene is TRBJ2-5, the V gene TRBV6-1; 9 bases fit TRBD2. From germline, CDR1 is MNHNS and CDR2 SASEGT. CDR3 length: 14 residues. V lost 4 bases and J lost 4; bases outside the gene matches: 4. CDR3 DNA: TGTGCCAGCAGTGCAGCGGGGGGAGGAGAGACCCAGTACTTC. Translating it yields CASSAAGGGETQYF.

The V and J genes are TRBV7-9 and TRBJ2-5; D is uncertain. The CDR3 consists of 15 residues. The germline V gene has CDR1 SEHNR and CDR2 FQNEAQ (reference sequence). V gave up 2 bases and J gave up 2 bases, with 12 bases separating them. CDR3 sequence (DNA): TGTGCCAGCAGCTTAATCATGGGCAGTCAAGAGACCCAGTACTTC. The encoded protein is CASSLIMGSQETQYF.

The CDR3 DNA reads TGTGCCAGCAGGAAATTTTCGACAGACACAGATACGCAGTATTTT. It encodes CASRKFSTDTDTQYF. The chain links TRBV6-4 to TRBJ2-3, with a weak D call TRBD1 (5 bases). V dropped 6 bases and J dropped 2 bases, with 15 bases sitting between them. The CDR3 has 15 amino acids. Per the germline V gene, CDR1 is MRHNA and CDR2 is SNTAGT.

The rearrangement joins TRBV30 to TRBJ2-5; TRBD2 aligns across 7 bases. This CDR3 is 13 amino acids long. Germline loops: CDR1 GTSNPN, CDR2 SVGIG (reference sequence). The junction had 2 bases not matched to a gene; V was cut back by 1 base and J by 3 bases. The CDR3 reads CAWSGTSEETQYF. Written as DNA, the CDR3 is TGTGCCTGGAGTGGCACTAGCGAAGAGACCCAGTACTTC. Full variable domain (rest looked up from reference TRBV30 and TRBJ2-5): SQTIHQWPATLVQPVGSPLSLECTVEGTSNPNLYWYRQAAGRGLQLLFYSVGIGQISSEVPQNLSASRPQDRQFILSSKKLLLSDSGFYLCAWSGTSEETQYFGPGTRLLVL.

The chain carries TRBV2 and TRBJ2-7; TRBD1 is a possible D gene (7 bases). The CDR3 is 10 amino acids. Germline assignment: CDR1 SNHLY and CDR2 FYNNEI. V lost 10 bases to trimming and J lost 7 bases, with 11 bases between them. This chain's CDR3 is CATRGREQYF. In nucleotides, the CDR3 is TGTGCCACCAGGGGGAGGGAGCAGTACTTC.